The rows below give T cell receptor beta chains drawn from one sample of a study of beta chain features in type 1 diabetes. Data came from immunoSEQ multiplex PCR; TCRdb stores just in-frame clones and leaves some out. The table includes 300,000 to 450,000 clones, around 13% detected once. Sequenced material: naive CD4+ T cells from blood. The receptor source for this set is a woman younger than 35 with type 1 diabetes. The CDR3 runs from the conserved cysteine through the conserved F or W. The D gene is left open where the match is weak. Size is omitted from some rows. Given values are once, few, many or a class for expanded clones.

V gene	J gene	clone size	D gene	CDR3 DNA	CDR3 protein
TRBV15	TRBJ2-5	few	TRBD2	TGTGCCACCAGCCGCACTAGCGGGGGTGTTCTTGAGACCCAGTACTTC	CATSRTSGGVLETQYF
TRBV10-3	TRBJ1-6	-	-	-	CAISTSDTLQNSPLHF
TRBV30	TRBJ1-1	-	-	TGTGCCTGGAGTGGGGGGCGTTCGGGAACTGAAGCTTTCTTT	CAWSGGRSGTEAFF
TRBV25-1	TRBJ1-4	-	TRBD1	TGTGCCAGCAGTCGATCGGACAGGGTTGATGAAAAACTGTTTTTT	CASSRSDRVDEKLFF
TRBV2	TRBJ2-4	few	TRBD2	TGTGCCAGCAGTGAAGCTAGCGGGAGGCCCAACATTCAGTACTTC	CASSEASGRPNIQYF
TRBV5-1	TRBJ2-1	few	-	TGCGCCAGCAGCTGGGACACCTACAATGAGCAGTTCTTC	CASSWDTYNEQFF
TRBV4-3	TRBJ1-2	few	-	TGCGCCAGCAGCTACGACACCTATGGCTACACCTTC	CASSYDTYGYTF
TRBV15	TRBJ1-5	-	-	TGTGCCACCAGCGATAGAAGAATTAGCAATCAGCCCCAGCATTTT	CATSDRRISNQPQHF
TRBV9	TRBJ2-5	few	TRBD1	TGTGCCAGCAGCGTTGGACAGGGGGGAGTCGAGACCCAGTACTTC	CASSVGQGGVETQYF
TRBV7-2	TRBJ1-5	-	TRBD1	TGTGCCAGCAGCTTAGGCAGGGGGGCTTGGAATCAGCCCCAGCATTTT	CASSLGRGAWNQPQHF
TRBV4-1	TRBJ2-5	-	-	TGCGCCAGCAGCCCAAGGACCGGGGAAGGGACCCAGTACTTC	CASSPRTGEGTQYF
TRBV7-9	TRBJ2-7	-	-	TGTGCCAGCAGCTTTTCTCCGAGCTCCTACGAGCAGTACTTC	CASSFSPSSYEQYF
TRBV25-1	TRBJ2-2	-	TRBD1	TGTGCCAGCAGTGGAAGGGCAGGGGGCGCGACCGGGGAGCTGTTTTTT	CASSGRAGGATGELFF
TRBV11-2	TRBJ1-2	-	-	TGTGCCAGCAGCTCACCAGGGAAGTTCAACTATGGCTACACCTTC	CASSSPGKFNYGYTF
TRBV28	TRBJ1-5	-	TRBD1	TGTGCCAGTCTCAACGGTGGCAGGGGGTGGGAGCCCCAGCATTTT	CASLNGGRGWEPQHF
TRBV6-6	TRBJ2-3	few	-	TGTGCCAGCGTTCTCGGGCAGGGGAAGTTTTCAGATACGCAGTATTTT	CASVLGQGKFSDTQYF
TRBV2	TRBJ1-5	few	-	TGTGCCAGCCGCCGGCGGGGTCAGCCCCAGCATTTT	CASRRRGQPQHF
TRBV6-5	TRBJ1-1	-	-	TGTGCCAGCGCTACCCGGGACTCCGGGCGGGCTTTCTTT	CASATRDSGRAFF
TRBV15	TRBJ2-6	few	-	TGTGCCACCAGCAGAGATCCGGCTGGGGCCAACGTCCTGACTTTC	CATSRDPAGANVLTF
TRBV7-2	TRBJ1-1	-	-	TGTGCCAGCAACTCACGGCCTACGGGGGCTGAAGCTTTCTTT	CASNSRPTGAEAFF
TRBV29-1	TRBJ2-3	few	TRBD2	TGCAGCGTTACCCTAGCGGGCACAGATACGCAGTATTTT	CSVTLAGTDTQYF
TRBV5-1	TRBJ2-1	few	-	TGCGCCAGCAGCCTAGGGTCCGGGAGCTCCTACAATGAGCAGTTCTTC	CASSLGSGSSYNEQFF
TRBV19	TRBJ2-3	-	TRBD2	TGTGCCAGTAGTGCCCGACTCGCTAGCGGAAGCACAGATACGCAGTATTTT	CASSARLASGSTDTQYF
TRBV5-1	TRBJ2-3	-	TRBD2	TGCGCCAGCAGCCCGGGACTAGCGGGGGCTTTCACAGATACGCAGTATTTT	CASSPGLAGAFTDTQYF
TRBV19	TRBJ2-1	-	TRBD2	TGTGCCAGTAGTGAGGTCACGGCGGGAGGACGTCGCGCTGAGCAGTTCTTC	CASSEVTAGGRRAEQFF
TRBV30	TRBJ1-3	-	-	TGTGCCTGGAGTGTATTAGGGGCGAACACCATATATTTT	CAWSVLGANTIYF
TRBV28	TRBJ2-5	few	-	TGTGCCAGCAGTTGGCAGGGAGAGACCCAGTACTTC	CASSWQGETQYF
TRBV5-1	TRBJ2-3	-	TRBD2	TGCGCCAGCACCCGGGGGACTAGCGGGAATGGTGGCGATACGCAGTATTTT	CASTRGTSGNGGDTQYF
TRBV11-2	TRBJ2-3	-	-	TGTGCCAGCAGCTCCCAAACAGGGTCAGATACGCAGTATTTT	CASSSQTGSDTQYF
TRBV4-2	TRBJ1-3	-	-	TGTGCCAGCAGCCAAGCTCCTAGCTCTGGAAACACCATATATTTT	CASSQAPSSGNTIYF
TRBV6-5	TRBJ1-1	few	-	TGTGCCAACAGACAGAACACTGAAGCTTTCTTT	CANRQNTEAFF
TRBV20-1	TRBJ2-1	-	-	TGCAGTGCTAGAGTCCGCAATGAGCAGTTCTTC	CSARVRNEQFF
TRBV18	TRBJ1-2	-	-	TGTGCCAGCTCAGGACAGAACTATGGCTACACCTTC	CASSGQNYGYTF
TRBV2	TRBJ2-3	-	-	TGTGCCAGCTCTCGGGGTGATACGCAGTATTTT	CASSRGDTQYF
TRBV15	TRBJ2-7	few	-	TGTGCCACCAGCAGAGATCACGACAGGACCTACGAGCAGTACTTC	CATSRDHDRTYEQYF